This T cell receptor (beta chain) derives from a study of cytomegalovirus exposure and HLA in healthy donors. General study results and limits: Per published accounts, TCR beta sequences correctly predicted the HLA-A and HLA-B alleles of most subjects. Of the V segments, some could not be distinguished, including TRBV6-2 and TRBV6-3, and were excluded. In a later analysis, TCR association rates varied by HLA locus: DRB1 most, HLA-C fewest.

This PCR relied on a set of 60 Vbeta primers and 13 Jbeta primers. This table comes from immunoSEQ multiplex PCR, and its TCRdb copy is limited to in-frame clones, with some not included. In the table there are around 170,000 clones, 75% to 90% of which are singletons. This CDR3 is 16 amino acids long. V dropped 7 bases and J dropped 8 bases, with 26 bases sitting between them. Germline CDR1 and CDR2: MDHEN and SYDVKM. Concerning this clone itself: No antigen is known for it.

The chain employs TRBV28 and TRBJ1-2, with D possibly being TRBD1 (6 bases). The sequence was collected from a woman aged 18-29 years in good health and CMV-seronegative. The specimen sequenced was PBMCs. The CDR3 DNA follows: TGTGCCAGCACCATAGGGGGGGCGGGCATCTTGAGGGGCTACACCTTC. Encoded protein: CASTIGGAGILRGYTF.